These T cell receptor beta chains were read from a single sample in a study of cytotoxic CD8 clonotypes in ibrutinib-treated CLL. Generated by immunoSEQ multiplex PCR, the TCRdb table keeps only in-frame clones and is missing some. This table holds 130,000 or so clones, approximately 80% found once. The specimen comprised PBMCs, sampled after 24 months of ibrutinib treatment. The origin of the receptors is a human donor with chronic lymphocytic leukemia. CDR3s include the opening cysteine and the closing phenylalanine or tryptophan. The order of the fields is V gene, clone size, J gene, D gene, CDR3 protein, CDR3 DNA. D genes are given only for firm matches. The size field is filled for only some rows; it gives once, few, many or a size class.

TRBV11-3,.,TRBJ2-1,.,CASSLESGYNEQFF,TGTGCCAGCAGCTTAGAATCTGGGTACAATGAGCAGTTCTTC
TRBV6-6,.,TRBJ1-2,TRBD1,CASRDQGANYGYTF,TGTGCCAGCAGGGACCAGGGGGCCAACTATGGCTACACCTTC
TRBV13,.,TRBJ2-3,TRBD2,CASSTIAGAGTDTQYF,TGTGCCAGCAGCACTATAGCGGGGGCAGGGACAGATACGCAGTATTTT
TRBV6-1,.,TRBJ1-4,.,CASRGRGKYEKLFF,TGTGCCAGCAGAGGCAGGGGAAAGTATGAAAAACTGTTTTTT
TRBV27,.,TRBJ2-7,.,CASSTRGAFTYEQYF,TGTGCCAGCTCGACCCGGGGGGCCTTTACCTACGAGCAGTACTTC
TRBV5-4,few,TRBJ1-1,.,CASSLVRQPNTEAFF,TGTGCCAGCAGCTTGGTACGGCAACCGAACACTGAAGCTTTCTTT
TRBV6-5,.,TRBJ2-7,.,CASSYVAYEQYF,TGTGCCAGCAGTTACGTGGCCTACGAGCAGTACTTC
TRBV29-1,.,TRBJ2-5,.,CSVHPRLWETQYF,TGCAGCGTGCATCCTCGGCTCTGGGAGACCCAGTACTTC
TRBV16,.,TRBJ2-3,.,CASSPAPRDTQYF,TGTGCCAGCAGCCCGGCCCCAAGGGATACGCAGTATTTT
TRBV11-2,.,TRBJ1-6,.,CASSLGTGPNSPLHF,TGTGCCAGCAGCTTAGGTACAGGGCCCAATTCACCCCTCCACTTT
TRBV5-1,.,TRBJ2-5,TRBD2,CASSTARAGGQETQYF,TGCGCCAGCAGCACCGCGAGGGCGGGGGGCCAAGAGACCCAGTACTTC
TRBV27,.,TRBJ1-3,.,CASSFRAGNTIYF,TGTGCCAGCAGTTTCCGAGCTGGAAACACCATATATTTT
TRBV6-5,once,TRBJ1-1,TRBD1,CASSYEHRQGASFF,TGTGCCAGCAGTTACGAACATAGACAGGGGGCATCTTTCTTT
TRBV6-4,.,TRBJ1-1,TRBD1,CASRGQGPNTEAFF,TGTGCCAGCAGAGGACAGGGCCCGAACACTGAAGCTTTCTTT
TRBV18,.,TRBJ1-1,.,CASSPLGRGMGNTEAFF,TGTGCCAGCTCACCACTGGGGCGGGGGATGGGGAACACTGAAGCTTTCTTT
TRBV30,.,TRBJ2-7,.,CAWSETGLEQYF,TGTGCCTGGAGTGAAACAGGGCTAGAGCAGTACTTC